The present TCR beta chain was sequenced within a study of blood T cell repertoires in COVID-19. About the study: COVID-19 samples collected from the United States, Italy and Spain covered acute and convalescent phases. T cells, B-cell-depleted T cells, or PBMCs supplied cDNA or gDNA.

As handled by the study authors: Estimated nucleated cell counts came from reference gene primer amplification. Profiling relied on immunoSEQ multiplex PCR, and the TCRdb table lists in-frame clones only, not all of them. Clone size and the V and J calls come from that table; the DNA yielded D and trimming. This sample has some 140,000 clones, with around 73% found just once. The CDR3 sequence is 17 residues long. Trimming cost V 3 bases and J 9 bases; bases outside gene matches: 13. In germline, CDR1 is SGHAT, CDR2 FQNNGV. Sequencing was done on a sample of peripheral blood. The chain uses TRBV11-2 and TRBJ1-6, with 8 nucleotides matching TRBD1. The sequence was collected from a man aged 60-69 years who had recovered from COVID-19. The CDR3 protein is CASSFRRGTGGGSPLHF. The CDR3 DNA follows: TGTGCCAGCAGCTTCAGAAGAGGGACAGGTGGGGGTTCACCCCTCCACTTT.